The 31 T cell receptor beta chains listed next were all sequenced from one sample in a study of CD8 T cells in Susac syndrome. The RNA input was 0.5 to 1 ug, and it was reverse transcribed with random hexamers. TCRdb redid the calling of the immunoSEQ multiplex PCR reads with MiXCR, one entry per CDR3 protein. The sample gives 250,000 to 350,000 distinct CDR3 sequences, roughly 81% of which show up once; around 0.11% is in the top ten. Sequenced material: CD8+ T cells from PBMCs. These TCRs come from a human donor with multiple sclerosis.

The genes are TRBV11-2 and TRBJ2-3, with 10 bases that match TRBD2. Germline CDR1 reads SGHAT; CDR2 reads FQNNGV. The CDR3 has 17 amino acids. V lost 1 base to trimming and J lost 2 bases; unmatched junction nucleotides: 6. The CDR3 DNA sequence: TGTGCCAGCAGCTTAGGGGGGAGCGGGAGGGCCACAGATACGCAGTATTTT. Encoded protein: CASSLGGSGRATDTQYF.

The CDR3 coding sequence is TGTGCCAGCGGTCTCGGGGATGAGCAGTTCTTC. It translates to CASGLGDEQFF. The chain couples TRBV12-3 or TRBV12-4 to TRBJ2-1; a weak D match, TRBD2 (5 bases). The CDR3 totals 11 residues. V gave up 8 bases and J gave up 8 bases, with 10 bases separating them.

The J gene is TRBJ1-2, the V gene TRBV5-3; D is unresolved. TRBV5-3 has ORF status, its function being uncertain. The V end lost 0 bases, the J end lost 2 bases, and 11 bases lay between the germline ends. The length of the CDR3 is 15 residues. Here the CDR3 reads CARSLEPDPNYGYTF. The CDR3 DNA follows: TGTGCCAGAAGCTTGGAGCCTGATCCCAACTATGGCTACACCTTC.

This clonotype has only one observation. V is TRBV27 and J is TRBJ2-3; 10 nucleotides match TRBD2. Germline loops: CDR1 MNHEY, CDR2 SMNVEV (reference sequence). V was clipped by 5 bases and J by 5 bases; unmatched bases: 4. CDR3 length equals 14 residues. The CDR3 sequence: CASSLAGAEDTQYF. The DNA for the CDR3 is TGTGCCAGCAGTCTAGCGGGAGCAGAAGATACGCAGTATTTT.

This chain uses TRBV7-9 with TRBJ1-1, with 7 bases that match TRBD1. The junction had 11 bases not matched to a gene; V was cut back by 6 bases and J by 7 bases. Germline assignment: CDR1 SEHNR and CDR2 FQNEAQ (reference sequence). This CDR3 comprises 14 residues. This CDR3 reads CASSSSDRVFEAFF. In DNA form, the CDR3 reads TGTGCCAGCAGTTCCTCCGACAGGGTTTTTGAAGCTTTCTTT.

The rearrangement links TRBV28 to TRBJ1-6, with D uncertain. The ends were cut back, 7 bases at V and 1 base at J, with 14 bases in the middle. This CDR3 region has 16 residues. Germline V gives CDR1 MDHEN, CDR2 SYDVKM. The CDR3 DNA is TGTGCCAGCACCCCCGACCCCGGGTCCTATAATTCACCCCTCCACTTT. Translation: CASTPDPGSYNSPLHF.

V and J are TRBV6-5 and TRBJ2-1; 7 nucleotides align to TRBD2. From germline, CDR1 is MNHEY and CDR2 SVGAGI. The ends lost 6 bases at V and 5 bases at J; junction bases unmatched: 7. The CDR3 runs 14 residues. The CDR3 sequence is CASSSSGIHNEQFF. The CDR3 nucleotides read TGTGCCAGCAGCTCTAGCGGAATCCACAATGAGCAGTTCTTC.

The chain recombines TRBV7-9 with TRBJ2-1; possibly TRBD2 for D (6 bases). The CDR3 length is 17 residues. CDR1 and CDR2 from the germline V gene are SEHNR and FQNEAQ (reference sequence). V lost 6 bases, J lost 0 bases, and 18 bases lay in between. This CDR3 is CASRSISSGTSYNEQFF. CDR3 bases: TGTGCCAGCAGGTCGATAAGTAGCGGAACCTCCTACAATGAGCAGTTCTTC.

V is TRBV6-5 and J is TRBJ2-1; the match to TRBD2 covers 12 bases. The V segment lost 0 bases and the J segment 14 bases; nucleotides outside the gene matches: 8. The CDR3 consists of 15 residues. Germline V gives CDR1 MNHEY, CDR2 SVGAGI. For the CDR3, the DNA is TGTGCCAGCAGTTACTCGTTGCTAGCGGGAGGGAGGGAGTTCTTC. Translated: CASSYSLLAGGREFF.

A single count supports this clonotype. The V gene is TRBV7-9, the J gene TRBJ1-2, with 7 nucleotides matching TRBD1. This CDR3 is built from 14 residues. Germline CDR1 is SEHNR and CDR2 is FQNEAQ (reference sequence). Germline trimming cut 1 base from V and 6 bases from J; bases unmatched to any gene: 5. The CDR3 protein is CASSLVPGTDGYTF. The CDR3 bases are TGTGCCAGCAGCTTAGTCCCAGGGACAGATGGCTACACCTTC.

The rearrangement uses TRBV29-1 and TRBJ1-2; 8 positions match TRBD1. The CDR3 is 13 residues long. Germline V gene lookup returns CDR1 SQVTM and CDR2 ANQGSEA. The ends lost 4 bases at V and 8 bases at J; junction bases unmatched: 9. The CDR3 nucleotides read TGCAGCGTTGTCCGAGACAGGGGTAAGGGCTACACCTTC. As protein: CSVVRDRGKGYTF.

This sequence joins TRBV14 and TRBJ2-1, with TRBD2 identical over 9 bases. The CDR3 runs 21 residues. The J segment lost 15 bases and the V segment lost 4 bases, leaving 34 bases of the junction unmatched. Germline V gives CDR1 SGHDN, CDR2 FVKESK. The CDR3 reads CASSRLPIGGRDLYNEQSLFF. The CDR3, as DNA: TGTGCCAGCAGCCGCCTCCCAATTGGCGGGAGGGACTTATACAATGAGCAGTCGCTGTTCTTC.

This sequence joins TRBV30 and TRBJ1-2, with D perhaps matching TRBD1 (6 bases). The CDR3 loop spans 17 amino acids. Germline V gene lookup returns CDR1 GTSNPN and CDR2 SVGIG (reference sequence). V was pared by 1 base and J by 0 bases, with 18 bases between. CDR3 region: CAWSGIRQENSNYGYTF. CDR3 DNA sequence: TGTGCCTGGAGTGGCATCAGACAGGAGAATTCTAACTATGGCTACACCTTC.

The V gene is TRBV6-1, the J gene TRBJ1-1, with D tentatively TRBD1 (5 bases). The CDR3 length is 14 residues. The ends were cut back, 8 bases at V and 1 base at J, with 14 bases in the middle. CDR1 is MNHNS, CDR2 SASEGT, per germline. The CDR3 nucleotides are TGTGCCAGCCCCAAACCGGGGCCGAACACTGAAGCTTTCTTT. Its protein product is CASPKPGPNTEAFF.

This chain joins TRBV6-1 and TRBJ2-1; D unclear. The germline gives CDR1 MNHNS, CDR2 SASEGT. Trimming removed 1 base from V and 5 bases from J, with 12 bases in between. The CDR3 totals 15 residues. The CDR3 bases are TGTGCCAGCAGTGAAGTTCCTAGGACGGACAATGAGCAGTTCTTC. Protein product: CASSEVPRTDNEQFF.

The V and J genes are TRBV7-9 and TRBJ1-1, with D possibly being TRBD1 (5 bases). Germline CDR1 SEHNR, CDR2 FQNEAQ (reference sequence). With 3 bases removed from V and 7 bases from J, the gap between germline ends came to 12 bases. The CDR3 is made up of 13 amino acids. The CDR3 spells CASSFRDRIEAFF. CDR3 DNA: TGTGCCAGCAGCTTCAGGGATAGAATTGAAGCTTTCTTT.

This clonotype appeared once. This chain links TRBV27 with TRBJ2-7; no reliable D call. Germline V CDR1 and CDR2: MNHEY, SMNVEV (reference sequence). This CDR3 spans 13 amino acids. The V end was cut by 6 bases, the J end by 4 bases, with 13 bases between. Here the CDR3 reads CASSPNRRYEQYF. CDR3 DNA: TGTGCCAGCAGCCCCAATCGGCGGTACGAGCAGTACTTC.

This chain uses TRBV6-4 with TRBJ2-3; TRBD2 matches at 10 bases. Trimming took 2 bases from V and 3 from J; bases not matched to a gene: 2. The CDR3 loop spans 15 amino acids. Germline V gene data show CDR1 as MRHNA and CDR2 as SNTAGT. The CDR3 DNA reads as TGTGCCAGCAGTGACGGACTAGCGGCTACAGATACGCAGTATTTT. It encodes CASSDGLAATDTQYF.

J is TRBJ2-1 and V is TRBV27; TRBD2 aligns across 9 bases. This CDR3 region has 14 residues. V trimming: 1 base; J trimming: 5 bases; junction bases outside the gene matches: 0. Germline CDR1 MNHEY, CDR2 SMNVEV (reference sequence). CDR3 bases: TGTGCCAGCAGTTTATGGACTAGCGACAATGAGCAGTTCTTC. It specifies CASSLWTSDNEQFF.

The rearrangement links TRBV4-1 to TRBJ2-1; tentatively, D is TRBD2 (6 bases). Trimming took off 4 bases at V and 10 bases at J, with 20 bases between the two ends. Looked up from germline, CDR1 is MGHRA and CDR2 is YSYEKL. The CDR3 has 15 amino acids. CDR3 amino acids: CASSRLGREREEQFF. The CDR3 DNA is TGCGCCAGCAGCCGGTTGGGGCGGGAAAGGGAAGAGCAGTTCTTC.

J is TRBJ2-7 and V is TRBV2; D is ambiguous. Germline CDR1 and CDR2: SNHLY and FYNNEI. The CDR3 is 15 residues long. The germline V and J ends were trimmed by 5 bases and 2 bases, with 16 bases remaining between them. The CDR3 nucleotides are TGTGCCAGCAGTAGTTCGATACAAGCCACCTACGAGCAGTACTTC. This translates into CASSSSIQATYEQYF. Full variable domain (outside the CDR3, taken from reference TRBV2 and TRBJ2-7): EPEVTQTPSHQVTQMGQEVILRCVPISNHLYFYWYRQILGQKVEFLVSFYNNEISEKSEIFDDQFSVERPDGSNFTLKIRSTKLEDSAMYFCASSSSIQATYEQYFGPGTRLTVT.

The chain combines TRBV25-1 with TRBJ2-1; D unresolved. The length of the CDR3 is 13 residues. Germline lookup yields CDR1 MGHDK and CDR2 SYGVNS. Trimming took off 4 bases at V and 8 bases at J, with 12 bases between the two ends. For the CDR3, the DNA is TGTGCCAGCAGTGGGACCGTTAGGGATGAGCAGTTCTTC. It translates to CASSGTVRDEQFF.

The V gene is TRBV20-1, the J gene TRBJ1-6; 11 bases agree with TRBD1. This CDR3 comprises 19 residues. In germline, CDR1 is DFQATT, CDR2 SNEGSKA (reference sequence). V dropped 2 bases and J dropped 0; count of bases not matched to a gene: 9. The CDR3 DNA is TGCAGTGCTAGATGGCCGGGACAGGGGGAATTCTCCTATAATTCACCCCTCCACTTT. This gives the protein CSARWPGQGEFSYNSPLHF.

For this clonotype: The junction departs from the called germline gene at one end, perhaps through a read error. V is TRBV20-1 and J is TRBJ2-5; D call uncertain. CDR3 length equals 13 residues. Germline loops: CDR1 DFQATT, CDR2 SNEGSKA (reference sequence). Written as DNA, the CDR3 is TGCAGTGCTAGAGAGCCGGACCAAAAGACCCAGTACTTC. This sequence encodes CSAREPDQKTQYF.

This clonotype was seen only a few times. A read error may account for a junction end that differs from germline. The V call is TRBV9, the J call TRBJ2-7; TRBD2 aligns across 7 bases. The CDR3 totals 13 residues. The germline V gene has CDR1 SGDLS and CDR2 YYNGEE. For the CDR3, the DNA is TGTGCCAGCAGCGCCGGACTAGACTACGAGCAGTACTTT. Amino acid sequence: CASSAGLDYEQYF. Based on the CDR3 plus reference TRBV9 and TRBJ2-7, the full variable domain is DSGVTQTPKHLITATGQRVTLRCSPRSGDLSVYWYQQSLDQGLQFLIQYYNGEERAKGNILERFSAQQFPDLHSELNLSSLELGDSALYFCASSAGLDYEQYFGPGTRLTVT.

This chain links TRBV9 with TRBJ2-2, with D perhaps TRBD1 or TRBD2 (5 bases each). The CDR3 extends over 18 amino acids. CDR1 and CDR2 from the germline V gene are SGDLS and YYNGEE. V lost 1 base, J lost 5 bases, and 21 bases lay in between. DNA of the CDR3: TGTGCCAGCAGCGTATCTTTGGGGGAGAAAGTTAAAACCGGGGAGCTGTTTTTT. As protein: CASSVSLGEKVKTGELFF.

The V and J genes are TRBV30 and TRBJ2-7; 7 bases are a match to TRBD1. J lost 2 bases, V lost 5 bases, and 9 bases had no gene match. Germline loops: CDR1 GTSNPN, CDR2 SVGIG (reference sequence). CDR3 length: 14 residues. The CDR3 loop reads CAWGLRDSPYEQYF. The DNA for the CDR3 is TGTGCCTGGGGCCTACGGGACAGTCCCTACGAGCAGTACTTC.

The chain recombines TRBV6-6 with TRBJ1-2; possible D gene TRBD1, 5 bases. Germline V gene sequence: CDR1 MNHNY, CDR2 SVGAGI (reference sequence). This CDR3 is built from 11 residues. Trimming removed 10 bases from V and 8 bases from J, with 14 bases in between. The CDR3 loop reads CANSTVCGYTF. The CDR3 DNA reads as TGTGCCAATTCGACAGTCTGCGGCTACACCTTC.

CDR3 nucleotides: TGTGCCAGCAGTTGGGGTTTTCCGAACACCGGGGAGCTGTTTTTT. Its protein is CASSWGFPNTGELFF. This rearrangement joins TRBV4-2 to TRBJ2-2; D not resolved. Trimming cost V 6 bases and J 0 bases, with 11 bases left between them. The CDR3 spans 15 residues. The germline CDR1 and CDR2 sequences are LGHNA and YNFKEQ.

This rearrangement joins TRBV2 to TRBJ1-3; 9 bases agree with TRBD1. The CDR3 runs to 16 residues. Germline trimming cut 3 bases from V and 3 bases from J; bases unmatched to any gene: 6. Germline lookup yields CDR1 SNHLY and CDR2 FYNNEI. CDR3 sequence (DNA): TGTGCCAGCAGTGAGGCCCCGGGACAGGGTGGAAACACCATATATTTT. It translates to CASSEAPGQGGNTIYF.

In its sample, this clonotype was seen a few times. The V gene is TRBV7-9, the J gene TRBJ2-5, with 8 bases identical to TRBD1. The V and J ends lost 0 bases and 0 bases, in that order; junction bases with no gene match: 3. The germline V gene has CDR1 SEHNR and CDR2 FQNEAQ (reference sequence). The CDR3 loop spans 16 amino acids. The CDR3 here is CASSLAGRGHQETQYF. The CDR3 nucleotides read TGTGCCAGCAGCTTAGCGGGCAGGGGGCACCAAGAGACCCAGTACTTC.